This T cell receptor beta chain was sequenced for a study of T cell repertoires in cytomegalovirus infection. This clonotype has ten or more counts. What it recognizes is unknown. TCRdb reprocessed the reads via MiXCR and lists one record per CDR3 protein. The repertoire holds roughly 860,000 distinct CDR3 sequences, with about 30% as singletons. The J segment lost 2 bases and the V segment lost 3 bases, leaving 4 bases of the junction unmatched. CDR3 length: 16 amino acids. Germline loops: CDR1 LGHNT, CDR2 FRNRAP. This receptor was taken from a human donor in good health (CMV status not recorded). Some clones in this sample may be carry-over from other donors' samples. The chain joins TRBV12-5 to TRBJ2-1; TRBD2 agrees at 10 bases. The sequencing here drew on cultured CD8+ T cells from PBMCs, taken from culture after CMV antigen stimulation. CDR3 in amino acids: CASGFHTSGTYNEQFF. The DNA of the CDR3 is TGTGCTAGTGGTTTTCATACTAGCGGGACCTACAATGAGCAGTTCTTC.